Sequencing of this TCR beta chain was carried out in a study of cytomegalovirus exposure and HLA in healthy donors. The wider study: The approximately 700 first-cohort repertoires shared a platform with the 110 or so validation repertoires, as reported in a later analysis.

The study, taken as a whole, reports: There were some public TCRs occurring in many donors, but most TCR sequences were rare. Subsequent analysis revealed that first-cohort TCR clusters tended to co-occur in the roughly 120 validation repertoires.

On this clone: Its antigen is currently unknown.

This CDR3 is 15 amino acids long. V shed 2 bases and J 6 bases; nucleotides not matched to a gene: 7. From germline, CDR1 is SEHNR and CDR2 FQNEAQ (reference sequence). The repertoire was sequenced with immunoSEQ multiplex PCR; TCRdb's copy has only in-frame clones and lacks some. The sample consists of 200,000 to 250,000 clones, over 80% of them appearing once. This clonotype was sampled from a woman aged 30 to 39 in good health and CMV-seropositive. The chain links TRBV7-9 to TRBJ1-2; TRBD1 matches 9 bases. Material: PBMCs. CDR3 nucleotide sequence: TGTGCCAGCAGCTTACCCTCTAGGACAGGGGATGGCTACACCTTC. Amino acid sequence: CASSLPSRTGDGYTF.